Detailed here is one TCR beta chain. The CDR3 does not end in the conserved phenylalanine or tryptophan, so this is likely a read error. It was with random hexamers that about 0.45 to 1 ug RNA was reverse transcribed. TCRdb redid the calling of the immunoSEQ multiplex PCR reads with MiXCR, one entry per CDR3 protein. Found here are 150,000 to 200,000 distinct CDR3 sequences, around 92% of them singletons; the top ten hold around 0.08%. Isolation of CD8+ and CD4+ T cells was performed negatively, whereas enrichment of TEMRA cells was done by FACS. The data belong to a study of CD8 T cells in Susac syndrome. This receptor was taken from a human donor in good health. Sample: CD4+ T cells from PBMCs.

CDR3 DNA: TGTGCCAGCAGCTTAGCGGGGGTTTACGAGCAGTACCTC. This translates into CASSLAGVYEQYL. V gene TRBV7-2 combines with J gene TRBJ2-7; D tentatively fits TRBD1 or TRBD2 (5 bases each). The CDR3 is made up of 13 amino acids. The V gene lost 0 bases and the J gene lost 4 bases, with 7 bases spanning the gap. Germline loops: CDR1 SGHTA, CDR2 FQGNSA.